These T cell receptor beta chains were read from a single sample in a study of vaccination and CD4 T cells after COVID-19. The antigens for these receptors are not known. TCRdb redid the calling of the PCR reads with MiXCR, one entry per CDR3 protein. The sample has some 14,000 distinct CDR3 sequences; roughly a quarter are singletons. The source material was CD4+ T cells from blood, cultured in vitro, sampled after SARS-CoV-2 vaccination. The receptors were sampled from a human donor who had recovered from COVID-19. Both conserved end residues are part of each CDR3. Fields, in order: V gene, J gene, D gene, clone size, CDR3 protein, CDR3 DNA. D genes are given only for firm matches. A row's size may be missing; if present it is once, few, many or a size class.

>TRBV27|TRBJ1-6|TRBD1|NA
CASSLAPRRGRTGVSPLHF
TGTGCCAGCAGTTTAGCCCCCCGTCGGGGCAGGACAGGGGTGTCACCCCTCCACTTT
>TRBV5-8|TRBJ2-7|TRBD1|few
CASSRTGLRKYEQYF
TGTGCCAGCAGCAGGACAGGGTTAAGGAAATACGAGCAGTACTTC
>TRBV10-1|TRBJ2-1|TRBD2|NA
CASSESGTSNEQFF
TGCGCCAGCAGTGAGTCGGGGACTAGCAATGAGCAGTTCTTC
>TRBV27|TRBJ1-5|NA|medium-sized
CASSFSGAYNQPQHF
TGTGCCAGCAGTTTTTCCGGGGCCTACAATCAGCCCCAGCATTTT
>TRBV18|TRBJ2-7|TRBD1|few
CASSEVRTGYYEQYF
TGTGCCAGCTCAGAGGTGCGGACAGGGTACTACGAGCAGTACTTC
>TRBV7-9|TRBJ2-5|TRBD2|few
CASSLARSGRETQYF
TGTGCCAGCAGCTTAGCGAGGAGCGGGAGAGAGACCCAGTACTTC
>TRBV7-2|TRBJ1-5|TRBD1|few
CASSPRQGVNQPQHF
TGTGCCAGCAGCCCACGACAGGGGGTGAATCAGCCCCAGCATTTT
>TRBV5-6|TRBJ2-5|TRBD2|NA
CASSSIAGGPYF
TGTGCCAGCAGCTCAATAGCGGGAGGGCCGTACTTC
>TRBV11-2|TRBJ2-7|NA|NA
CASSLGGVGEQYF
TGTGCCAGCAGCTTAGGGGGGGTAGGGGAGCAGTACTTC
>TRBV19|TRBJ1-1|NA|few
CASLPFGEYTEAFF
TGTGCCAGCCTCCCCTTTGGGGAATACACTGAAGCTTTCTTT
>TRBV7-3|TRBJ2-3|TRBD2|NA
CASSLGRTSGSGGTQYF
TGTGCCAGCAGCTTAGGGCGCACTAGCGGGAGCGGTGGTACGCAGTATTTT
>TRBV27|TRBJ2-7|NA|NA
CASRRALEQYF
TGTGCCAGCAGGAGGGCGCTGGAGCAGTACTTC
>TRBV10-1|TRBJ2-3|NA|few
CASSYNADTQYF
TGCGCCAGCAGTTACAATGCAGATACGCAGTATTTT
>TRBV6-2/TRBV6-3|TRBJ2-3|NA|few
CATGDRFTDTQYF
TGTGCCACCGGCGACAGGTTTACAGATACGCAGTATTTT
>TRBV29-1|TRBJ2-3|TRBD2|few
CSGTSGTDTQYF
TGCAGCGGGACTAGCGGGACAGATACGCAGTATTTT
>TRBV20-1|TRBJ2-6|TRBD1|NA
CSVPDREAPGANVLTF
TGCAGTGTTCCGGACAGGGAAGCGCCTGGGGCCAACGTCCTGACTTTC
>TRBV24-1|TRBJ2-7|TRBD2|medium-sized
CATSDPGGGQYEQYF
TGTGCCACCAGTGACCCAGGCGGGGGGCAGTACGAGCAGTACTTC
>TRBV7-2|TRBJ1-4|NA|NA
CASSLAGGGRSEKLFF
TGTGCCAGCAGCTTAGCGGGCGGGGGGCGGAGTGAAAAACTGTTTTTT
>TRBV4-3|TRBJ2-7|TRBD2|few
CASSQGRGLAAGEQYF
TGCGCCAGCAGCCAAGGGCGAGGACTAGCGGCGGGGGAGCAGTACTTC
>TRBV30|TRBJ2-2|TRBD2|NA
CAGVLAGLDGTGELFF
TGTGCCGGGGTGCTAGCGGGCCTCGATGGCACCGGGGAGCTGTTTTTT
>TRBV5-1|TRBJ2-5|NA|NA
CASSTSSDASQETQYF
TGCGCCAGCAGCACCTCCTCAGACGCTAGCCAAGAGACCCAGTACTTC
>TRBV6-2/TRBV6-3|TRBJ2-7|NA|NA
CASSSDEATKQYF
TGTGCCAGCAGTTCGGACGAGGCTACGAAGCAGTACTTC
>TRBV28|TRBJ2-5|TRBD1|NA
CASSFRTGQETQYF
TGTGCCAGCAGTTTCAGGACAGGCCAAGAGACCCAGTACTTC
>TRBV6-2/TRBV6-3|TRBJ2-5|TRBD1|few
CASSPTLRQGRETQYF
TGTGCCAGCAGCCCCACGCTTAGACAGGGAAGGGAGACCCAGTACTTC
>TRBV6-2/TRBV6-3|TRBJ1-5|NA|few
CASSRGVEPQHF
TGTGCCAGCAGCCGCGGGGTGGAGCCCCAGCATTTT
>TRBV5-4|TRBJ2-7|NA|few
CASSLRQGHSYEQYF
TGTGCCAGCAGCTTGCGGCAGGGACATTCCTACGAGCAGTACTTC
>TRBV7-2|TRBJ1-1|NA|NA
CASSRGYMNTEAFF
TGTGCCAGCAGCAGGGGATATATGAACACTGAAGCTTTCTTT
>TRBV6-2/TRBV6-3|TRBJ2-7|TRBD2|few
CASQAGVGEQYF
TGTGCCAGCCAAGCGGGAGTTGGCGAGCAGTACTTC
>TRBV7-6|TRBJ1-6|TRBD1|NA
CASSLASVGTEGPPLHF
TGTGCCAGCAGCTTAGCTTCAGTAGGGACAGAGGGGCCACCCCTCCACTTT
>TRBV10-3|TRBJ2-5|TRBD2|NA
CATGTSGKETQYF
TGTGCCACCGGGACTAGCGGAAAAGAGACCCAGTACTTC
>TRBV20-1|TRBJ2-5|NA|few
CSALPLGAETQYF
TGCAGTGCCCTCCCGTTGGGAGCCGAGACCCAGTACTTC
>TRBV6-5|TRBJ1-2|NA|few
CASSYSEGSYGYTF
TGTGCCAGCAGTTACTCGGAGGGCAGCTATGGCTACACCTTC
>TRBV6-2/TRBV6-3|TRBJ1-1|NA|NA
CASSYELGARTEAFF
TGTGCCAGCAGTTATGAGCTGGGGGCAAGGACTGAAGCTTTCTTT
>TRBV20-1|TRBJ2-3|TRBD2|medium-sized
CSHRRAGRGDTQYF
TGCAGTCATAGGCGAGCGGGAAGGGGAGATACGCAGTATTTT
>TRBV27|TRBJ2-1|TRBD1|large
CASSSDLGQGQPRGQFF
TGTGCCAGCAGCTCAGACTTGGGACAGGGGCAACCGAGGGGGCAGTTCTTC
>TRBV5-4|TRBJ2-7|TRBD1|few
CASSHAGTEAHEQYF
TGTGCCAGCAGCCATGCCGGGACAGAAGCCCACGAGCAGTACTTC
>TRBV4-2|TRBJ1-1|NA|NA
CASSEKWASVAFF
TGTGCCAGCAGCGAAAAATGGGCTTCAGTAGCTTTCTTT
>TRBV30|TRBJ1-1|NA|NA
CAWSAAVGTEAFF
TGTGCCTGGAGTGCTGCCGTAGGGACTGAAGCTTTCTTT
>TRBV20-1|TRBJ2-1|TRBD2|NA
CSAIRTSVNNEQFF
TGCAGTGCCATTAGGACTAGCGTTAACAATGAGCAGTTCTTC
>TRBV20-1|TRBJ1-4|NA|few
CSARSRLGNNEKLFF
TGCAGTGCTAGATCCAGACTGGGCAATAATGAAAAACTGTTTTTT
>TRBV20-1|TRBJ1-1|NA|medium-sized
CSARAGGHQKAFF
TGCAGTGCTAGAGCGGGGGGGCACCAGAAAGCTTTCTTT
>TRBV12-3/TRBV12-4|TRBJ1-2|NA|NA
CASKSGGTANYGYIF
TGTGCCAGCAAAAGTGGGGGTACCGCTAACTATGGCTACATCTTC
>TRBV19|TRBJ2-5|TRBD2|NA
CASSIRLAGQETQYF
TGTGCCAGTAGTATTCGGCTAGCGGGCCAAGAGACCCAGTACTTC
>TRBV25-1|TRBJ2-7|TRBD1|few
CASLYRDRAREQYF
TGTGCCAGCTTATACCGGGACAGGGCTCGAGAGCAGTACTTC
>TRBV6-1|TRBJ2-3|NA|NA
CASRDPRPFTDTQYF
TGTGCCAGCAGAGACCCCCGACCCTTCACAGATACGCAGTATTTT
>TRBV2|TRBJ2-5|NA|few
CASQIEETQYF
TGTGCCAGTCAGATAGAAGAGACCCAGTACTTC
>TRBV10-1|TRBJ2-5|NA|few
CASSESVWGRETQYF
TGCGCCAGCAGTGAGTCTGTGTGGGGTCGGGAGACCCAGTACTTC
>TRBV19|TRBJ2-1|TRBD2|NA
CASSILAATGNEQFF
TGTGCCAGTAGTATCCTAGCGGCCACGGGGAATGAGCAGTTCTTC
>TRBV28|TRBJ1-3|NA|large
CASSLRSSKFSGNTIYF
TGTGCCAGCAGTTTAAGGTCGAGCAAATTCTCTGGAAACACCATATATTTT
>TRBV18|TRBJ1-6|NA|NA
CASSHESYNSPLHF
TGTGCCAGCTCACACGAGTCCTATAATTCACCCCTCCACTTT
>TRBV14|TRBJ1-2|NA|few
CASSHSTTGFGGYTF
TGTGCCAGCAGCCACTCCACGACAGGCTTCGGGGGCTACACCTTC